The entry below describes one TCR beta chain. This clonotype was seen at least ten times. This clone's antigen is unknown. The input lacks base qualities; no much larger clone sits a single base away. From its cysteine to its phenylalanine, the CDR3 spans 16 amino acids. The only DNA kept is the CDR3, 48 bases in frame from the first base. Trimming at the junction amounts to 6 bases on V and 0 bases on J, and the germline ends lie 15 bases apart. The germline V gene supplies CDR1 SGHDN and CDR2 FVKESK. The data belong to a study of low-dose radiotherapy and immunotherapy resistance in tumors (dated by TCRdb to about 2022). A note on the overall study: In Cohort 1, each fraction delivered 0.5 Gy every 2 weeks, and the prescribed total PTV dose was 6.5 Gy. In Cohort 2, 1 Gy per fraction was delivered every two weeks, for a total of 13 Gy over 26 weeks. Patients were given nivolumab as a 240 mg flat dose every two weeks and ipilimumab at 1 mg/kg every six weeks, with both drugs delivered intravenously. Intravenous cyclophosphamide at 200 mg/m2 was administered every two weeks, one day ahead of each radiation and immunotherapy administration. Aspirin 300 mg was taken orally once daily by patients for four cycles, starting on cycle 1 day 1. The trial did not randomize participants into treatment groups. Eight patients were included in the translational analysis: three from the first dose cohort and the first five from the second dose cohort.

The instrument was an Illumina HiSeq 2500. First-strand cDNA was synthesized using Superscript III and a set of TRAV- and TRBV-specific primers, so that both TCRalpha and TCRbeta chains were covered. A roughly 18-cycle PCR with Phusion amplified the TCRs, pairing a constant-region primer with the adapter that was attached to the V primers. The MessageAmp II aRNA Amplification Kit was used to amplify the isolated mRNA, with in vitro transcription run for roughly 15 hours at 37 degrees C. The Dynabeads mRNA DIRECT Purification Kit was used to isolate the mRNA for TCR sequencing. Indexed Illumina adapters were added in a second Phusion PCR of 25 cycles, after which AMPure XP beads were used to purify the products. Concerning the study's data processing: Using custom Perl scripts, TCR sequences that encoded the same protein were pooled, out-of-frame sequences were dropped, and the abundance of each clonotype was calculated. TCR sequences supported by only a single read were excluded from analysis. Shannon entropy, Gini index, clonality, richness, and the frequency of TCRs shared between repertoires were included as repertoire metrics. The public reads were reanalyzed by TCRdb: fastp trimming at Q25, MiXCR alignment, in-frame beta chains only. CDR3 protein sequences are deduplicated, and each keeps its most common genes and DNA. What appears here as the V and J calls and clone size reflects TCRdb's work, not the paper's. In this sample the table shows around 80,000 distinct CDR3 sequences, roughly 17% of which occur a single time. The ten most abundant clones make up 1.3% to 1.5% of the sample.

Per the publication, the time point label means: after trial treatment. The sample's treatment or condition label is to be understood as: LDRT plus nivolumab, ipilimumab, low-dose cyclophosphamide and aspirin (RACIN trial). The donors took part in RACIN, a single-arm, phase I, dose-escalation trial that combined nivolumab, ipilimumab, aspirin, low-dose cyclophosphamide and low-dose radiotherapy. Patients with advanced, TIL-negative solid tumors were considered eligible. In this chain, TRBV14 is recombined with TRBJ2-1; the D gene is perhaps TRBD2, from 6 matching bases. This receptor was identified in a male donor with prostate cancer. The sample in question was PBMCs, obtained after low-dose radiotherapy plus immunotherapy. The CDR3 protein is CASSQSGSSSYNEQFF. The nucleotides are TGTGCCAGCAGTCAAAGCGGGTCCAGCTCCTACAATGAGCAGTTCTTC.